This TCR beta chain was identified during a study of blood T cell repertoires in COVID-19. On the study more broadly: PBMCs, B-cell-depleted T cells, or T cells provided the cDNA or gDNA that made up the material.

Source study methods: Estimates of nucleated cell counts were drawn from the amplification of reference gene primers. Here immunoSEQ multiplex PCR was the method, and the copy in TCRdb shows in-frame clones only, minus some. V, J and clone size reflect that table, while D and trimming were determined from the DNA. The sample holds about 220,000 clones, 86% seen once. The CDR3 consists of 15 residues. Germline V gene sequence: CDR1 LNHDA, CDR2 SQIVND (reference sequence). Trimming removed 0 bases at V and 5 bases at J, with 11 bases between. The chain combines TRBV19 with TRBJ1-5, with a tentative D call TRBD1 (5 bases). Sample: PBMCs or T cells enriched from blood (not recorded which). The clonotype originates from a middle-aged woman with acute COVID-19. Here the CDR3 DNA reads TGTGCCAGTAGTATAGATACGGGCAGGGATCAGCCCCAGCATTTT. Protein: CASSIDTGRDQPQHF.